These T cell receptor beta chains were read from a single sample in a study of graft-versus-host responses after intestinal transplantation. For these TCRs, the target antigens are not known. Measured with immunoSEQ multiplex PCR; TCRdb has only the in-frame clones, and not every one. The table has 25,000 or so clones, 82% seen once. Sequences were derived from unstimulated CD4+ T cells sorted from spleen or lymph node cells, sampled before intestinal transplant. These TCRs come from a human donor who received an intestinal transplant. Both conserved end residues are part of each CDR3. D genes are given only for firm matches. Clone size is stated in some rows and not others, as once, few, many or a class when expanded.

>TRBV7-3|TRBD2|TRBJ2-7|NA
CASSHGGGYEQYF
TGTGCCAGCAGCCACGGCGGGGGCTACGAGCAGTACTTC
>TRBV5-1|TRBD2|TRBJ2-7|NA
CASRSGVAGGGNEQYF
TGCGCCAGCAGGTCCGGCGTAGCGGGAGGAGGGAACGAGCAGTACTTC
>TRBV5-1|NA|TRBJ1-3|NA
CASSFGRAGNTIYF
TGTGCCAGCAGCTTTGGCAGAGCTGGAAACACCATATATTTT
>TRBV6-1|NA|TRBJ1-3|NA
CASSEALVGSGNTIYF
TGTGCCAGCAGTGAAGCGCTGGTGGGCTCCGGAAACACCATATATTTT
>TRBV4-1|NA|TRBJ2-7|NA
CASSHDRSSYEQYF
TGCGCCAGCAGCCACGACAGGAGCTCCTACGAGCAGTACTTC
>TRBV10-3|NA|TRBJ2-5|NA
CAISEWAGEETQYF
TGTGCCATCAGTGAGTGGGCAGGGGAAGAGACCCAGTACTTC
>TRBV5-4|TRBD2|TRBJ2-1|NA
CASSLGLAGGRYNEQFF
TGTGCCAGCAGCTTGGGACTAGCGGGGGGGAGGTACAATGAGCAGTTCTTC
>TRBV19|NA|TRBJ2-2|NA
CASSPVELNTGELFF
TGTGCCAGTAGTCCAGTCGAGCTCAACACCGGGGAGCTGTTTTTT
>TRBV4-1|TRBD2|TRBJ2-3|NA
CASSQDRTSGGTDTQYF
TGCGCCAGCAGCCAAGATCGGACTAGCGGGGGCACAGATACGCAGTATTTT
>TRBV28|NA|TRBJ2-1|NA
CASSLGTRDNEQFF
TGTGCCAGCAGTTTAGGGACGCGAGACAATGAGCAGTTCTTC
>TRBV6-1|NA|TRBJ2-5|NA
CASSPVKGSQETQYF
TGTGCCAGCAGCCCCGTGAAGGGTTCCCAAGAGACCCAGTACTTC
>TRBV10-3|TRBD1|TRBJ2-2|NA
CAISEQGQDYTGELFF
TGTGCCATCAGTGAGCAGGGACAGGACTACACCGGGGAGCTGTTTTTT
>TRBV2|TRBD2|TRBJ2-5|NA
CASSEGTSGYQETQYF
TGTGCCAGCAGCGAAGGGACTAGCGGGTACCAAGAGACCCAGTACTTC
>TRBV4-2|TRBD2|TRBJ2-4|NA
CASSQERTGGPGNIQYF
TGTGCCAGCAGCCAAGAGAGGACGGGGGGGCCGGGAAACATTCAGTACTTC
>TRBV2|NA|TRBJ2-1|NA
CASSVYNEQFF
TGTGCCAGCAGTGTATACAATGAGCAGTTCTTC
>TRBV6-4|TRBD2|TRBJ2-5|NA
CASSDFYLRLAGKETQYF
TGTGCCAGCAGTGACTTCTATCTACGGCTAGCGGGGAAAGAGACCCAGTACTTC
>TRBV27|TRBD2|TRBJ2-7|few
CASNPSGGLSYEQYF
TGTGCCAGCAACCCCAGCGGGGGCCTCTCCTACGAGCAGTACTTC
>TRBV5-1|TRBD1|TRBJ2-3|NA
CASSLQGATDTQYF
TGCGCCAGCAGCTTGCAGGGGGCGACAGATACGCAGTATTTT
>TRBV28|TRBD2|TRBJ2-3|NA
CASSLSRLAAFRTDTQYF
TGTGCCAGCAGTTTATCCAGACTAGCGGCCTTCCGCACAGATACGCAGTATTTT
>TRBV6-5|NA|TRBJ2-7|few
CASSGTSLGPYEQYF
TGTGCCAGCAGCGGTACTAGCTTGGGCCCCTACGAGCAGTACTTC
>TRBV11-3|NA|TRBJ2-2|NA
CASSRTGELFF
TGTGCCAGCAGCCGCACCGGGGAGCTGTTTTTT
>TRBV7-8|TRBD1|TRBJ2-7|NA
CASSPGTVPYEQYF
TGTGCCAGCAGCCCTGGGACAGTACCCTACGAGCAGTACTTC
>TRBV6-1|NA|TRBJ2-7|NA
CASSAQTGPYEQYF
TGTGCCAGCAGTGCCCAGACGGGCCCCTACGAGCAGTACTTC
>TRBV19|NA|TRBJ1-2|NA
CASSIEGRANYGYTF
TGTGCCAGTAGTATAGAAGGCAGGGCCAACTATGGCTACACCTTC
>TRBV5-3|NA|TRBJ2-3|NA
CARKYSPDTQYF
TGTGCCAGAAAGTACAGCCCAGATACGCAGTATTTT
>TRBV10-3|TRBD2|TRBJ2-1|NA
CAIRGLAGGDNEQFF
TGTGCCATCAGAGGACTAGCGGGAGGGGACAATGAGCAGTTCTTC
>TRBV5-1|TRBD2|TRBJ2-2|NA
CASSLTLAGAVNTGELFF
TGCGCCAGCAGCCTAACTCTAGCGGGGGCGGTCAACACCGGGGAGCTGTTTTTT
>TRBV7-2|NA|TRBJ2-7|NA
CASSHNSYEQYF
TGTGCCAGCAGCCATAACTCCTACGAGCAGTACTTC
>TRBV28|TRBD2|TRBJ2-7|NA
CASSGTSGTGEQYF
TGTGCCAGCAGTGGGACTAGCGGGACGGGAGAGCAGTACTTC
>TRBV19|NA|TRBJ2-5|NA
CASSITSGETQYF
TGTGCCAGTAGTATTACTAGTGGGGAGACCCAGTACTTC
>TRBV10-3|NA|TRBJ2-3|NA
CAISEDPTDTQYF
TGTGCCATCAGTGAGGACCCCACAGATACGCAGTATTTT
>TRBV28|NA|TRBJ1-6|NA
CASSLGKGRNSPLHF
TGTGCCAGCAGTTTGGGGAAGGGGCGGAATTCACCCCTCCACTTT
>TRBV11-2|NA|TRBJ2-2|few
CASSLLWNTGELFF
TGTGCCAGCAGCTTACTATGGAACACCGGGGAGCTGTTTTTT
>TRBV4-1|NA|TRBJ2-5|NA
CASSQERSFRVETQYF
TGCGCCAGCAGCCAAGAGCGCTCCTTCAGGGTTGAGACCCAGTACTTC
>TRBV10-2|NA|TRBJ2-7|NA
CASSESGLGSYEQYF
TGCGCCAGCAGTGAGTCGGGTCTCGGGTCCTACGAGCAGTACTTC
>TRBV5-1|TRBD2|TRBJ2-3|NA
CASSRTSGVTDTQYF
TGCGCCAGCAGCCGGACTAGCGGGGTCACAGATACGCAGTATTTT
>TRBV6-5|TRBD1|TRBJ2-7|NA
CASSGGQEGAYEQYF
TGTGCCAGCAGTGGGGGACAGGAAGGGGCCTACGAGCAGTACTTC
>TRBV7-2|TRBD2|TRBJ2-7|once
CASSLVGGIGTYEQYF
TGTGCCAGCAGCTTAGTGGGGGGGATAGGCACCTACGAGCAGTACTTC
>TRBV9|NA|TRBJ1-3|few
CASSVGQYSGNTIYF
TGTGCCAGCAGCGTAGGGCAATACTCTGGAAACACCATATATTTT
>TRBV6-6|NA|TRBJ1-5|NA
CASSLNRASDQPQHF
TGTGCCAGCAGTTTAAACAGGGCTTCAGATCAGCCCCAGCATTTT
>TRBV6-6|TRBD2|TRBJ2-7|NA
CASRFRTSGGPYEQYF
TGTGCCAGCAGATTCAGGACTAGCGGGGGTCCGTACGAGCAGTACTTC
>TRBV19|NA|TRBJ1-4|NA
CASCRDPATNEKLFF
TGTGCCAGTTGTAGGGACCCTGCAACTAATGAAAAACTGTTTTTT
>TRBV28|NA|TRBJ1-3|NA
CASSRDNYSGNTIYF
TGTGCCAGCAGTCGGGACAATTACTCTGGAAACACCATATATTTT
>TRBV9|NA|TRBJ2-1|NA
CASSVAGAYNEQFF
TGTGCCAGCAGCGTAGCGGGAGCCTACAATGAGCAGTTCTTC
>TRBV10-3|TRBD1|TRBJ1-5|NA
CAISEPGQGSNQPQHF
TGTGCCATCAGTGAGCCGGGACAGGGGAGTAATCAGCCCCAGCATTTT
>TRBV4-2|NA|TRBJ1-5|NA
CASSQEQGSYQPQHF
TGTGCCAGCAGCCAAGAGCAGGGGTCATATCAGCCCCAGCATTTT
>TRBV10-3|TRBD2|TRBJ2-1|NA
CAITARLAGWHEQFF
TGTGCCATCACCGCCCGACTAGCGGGGTGGCATGAGCAGTTCTTC
>TRBV2|NA|TRBJ1-5|NA
CASSAVGANQPQHF
TGTGCCAGCAGTGCTGTGGGGGCAAATCAGCCCCAGCATTTT
>TRBV14|NA|TRBJ2-1|NA
CASSHRRGPVSYNEQFF
TGTGCCAGCAGCCACCGACGGGGCCCTGTCTCCTACAATGAGCAGTTCTTC
>TRBV2|TRBD2|TRBJ2-1|NA
CASSKGLAGAPQQFF
TGTGCCAGCAGCAAGGGACTAGCGGGGGCCCCTCAGCAGTTCTTC
>TRBV5-1|TRBD1|TRBJ1-1|NA
CASSLALDRAAEAFF
TGCGCCAGCAGCTTGGCCCTAGACAGGGCTGCTGAAGCTTTCTTT
>TRBV4-1|TRBD1|TRBJ2-3|NA
CASSQEGWRDRWADTQYF
TGCGCCAGCAGCCAAGAAGGTTGGAGGGACAGGTGGGCAGATACGCAGTATTTT